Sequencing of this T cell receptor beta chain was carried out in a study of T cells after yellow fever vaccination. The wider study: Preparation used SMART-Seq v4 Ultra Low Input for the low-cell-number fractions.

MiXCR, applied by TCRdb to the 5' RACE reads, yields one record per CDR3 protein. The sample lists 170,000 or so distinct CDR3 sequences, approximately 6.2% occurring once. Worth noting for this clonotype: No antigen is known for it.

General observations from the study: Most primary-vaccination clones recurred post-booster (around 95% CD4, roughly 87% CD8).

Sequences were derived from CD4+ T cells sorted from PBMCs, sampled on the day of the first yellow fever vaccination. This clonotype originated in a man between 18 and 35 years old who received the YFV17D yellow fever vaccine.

The CDR3 here is CASRPTQLAASSYEQYF. In DNA, the CDR3 is TGTGCCAGCAGACCCACACAACTAGCGGCCAGCTCCTACGAGCAGTACTTC. The rearrangement uses TRBV5-4 and TRBJ2-7; 8 bases align to TRBD2. V lost 5 bases, J lost 0 bases, and 13 bases stayed unmatched. The CDR3 sequence is 17 residues long. From germline, CDR1 is SGHNT and CDR2 YYREEE (reference sequence).